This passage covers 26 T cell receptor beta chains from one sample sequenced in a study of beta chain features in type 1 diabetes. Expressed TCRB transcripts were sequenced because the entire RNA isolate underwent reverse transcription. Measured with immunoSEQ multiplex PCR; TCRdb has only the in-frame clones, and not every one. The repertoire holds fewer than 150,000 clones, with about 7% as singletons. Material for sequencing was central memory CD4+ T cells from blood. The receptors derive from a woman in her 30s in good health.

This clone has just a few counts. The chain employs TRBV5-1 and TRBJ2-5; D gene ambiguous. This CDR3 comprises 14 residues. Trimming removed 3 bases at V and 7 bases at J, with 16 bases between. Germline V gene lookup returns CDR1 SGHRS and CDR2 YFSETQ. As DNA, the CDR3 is TGCGCCAGCAGCTCTGATCCAGAGGTAGCGACCCAGTACTTC. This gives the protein CASSSDPEVATQYF.

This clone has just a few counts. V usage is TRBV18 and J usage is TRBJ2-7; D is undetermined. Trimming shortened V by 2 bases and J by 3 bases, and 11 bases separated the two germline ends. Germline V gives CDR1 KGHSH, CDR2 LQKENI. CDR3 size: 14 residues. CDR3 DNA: TGTGCCAGCTCACCATCCCACTACTACTACGAGCAGTACTTC. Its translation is CASSPSHYYYEQYF.

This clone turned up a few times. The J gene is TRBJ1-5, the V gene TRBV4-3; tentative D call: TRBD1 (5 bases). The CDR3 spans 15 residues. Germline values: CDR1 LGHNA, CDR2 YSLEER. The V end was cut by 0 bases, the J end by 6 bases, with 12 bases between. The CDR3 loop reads CASSQDRGEIQPQHF. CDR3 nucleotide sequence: TGCGCCAGCAGCCAAGATCGGGGGGAGATTCAGCCCCAGCATTTT.

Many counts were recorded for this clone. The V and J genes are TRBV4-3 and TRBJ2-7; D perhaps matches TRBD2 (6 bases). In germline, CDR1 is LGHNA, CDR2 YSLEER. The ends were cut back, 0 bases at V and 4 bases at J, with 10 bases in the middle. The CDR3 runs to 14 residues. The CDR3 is CASSQDRRAYEQYF. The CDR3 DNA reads TGCGCCAGCAGCCAAGATCGGAGGGCGTACGAGCAGTACTTC.

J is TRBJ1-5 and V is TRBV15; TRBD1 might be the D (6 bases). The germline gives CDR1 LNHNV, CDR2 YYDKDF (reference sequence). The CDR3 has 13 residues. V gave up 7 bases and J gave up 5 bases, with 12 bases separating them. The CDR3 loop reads CATTGTLDQPQHF. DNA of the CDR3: TGTGCCACCACCGGGACATTAGATCAGCCCCAGCATTTT.

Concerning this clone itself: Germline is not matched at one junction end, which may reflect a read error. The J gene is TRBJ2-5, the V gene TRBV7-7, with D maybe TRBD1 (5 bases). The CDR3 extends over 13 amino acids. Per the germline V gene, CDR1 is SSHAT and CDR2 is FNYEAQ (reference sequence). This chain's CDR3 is CASSRQTKETQYF. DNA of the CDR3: TGTGCTAGCAGCCGACAGACCAAGGAGACCCAGTACTTC.

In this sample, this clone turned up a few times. As DNA, the CDR3 is TGTGCCAGCAGCTTAGAATCAGGGGGCCAGGGCACTGAAGCTTTCTTT. This codes for CASSLESGGQGTEAFF. This rearrangement joins TRBV7-8 to TRBJ1-1, with TRBD1 matching over 8 bases. Germline V lookup: CDR1 SGHVS, CDR2 FQNEAQ. The CDR3 has 16 residues. The ends lost 1 base at V and 4 bases at J; junction bases unmatched: 8.

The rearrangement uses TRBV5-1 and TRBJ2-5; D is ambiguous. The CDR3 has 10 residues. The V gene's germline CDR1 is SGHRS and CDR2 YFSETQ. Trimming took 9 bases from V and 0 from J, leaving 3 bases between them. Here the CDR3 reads CATYQETQYF. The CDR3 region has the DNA TGCGCCACCTACCAAGAGACCCAGTACTTC. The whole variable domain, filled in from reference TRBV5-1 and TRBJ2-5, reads KAGVTQTPRYLIKTRGQQVTLSCSPISGHRSVSWYQQTPGQGLQFLFEYFSETQRNKGNFPGRFSGRQFSNSRSEMNVSTLELGDSALYLCATYQETQYFGPGTRLLVL.

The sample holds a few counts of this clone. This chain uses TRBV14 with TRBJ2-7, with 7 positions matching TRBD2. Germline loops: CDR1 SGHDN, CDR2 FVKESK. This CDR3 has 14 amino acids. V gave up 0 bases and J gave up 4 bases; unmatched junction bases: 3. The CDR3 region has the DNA TGTGCCAGCAGCCAAGATCAGGGACTATACGAGCAGTACTTC. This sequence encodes CASSQDQGLYEQYF. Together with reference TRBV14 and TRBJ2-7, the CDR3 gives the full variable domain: EAGVTQFPSHSVIEKGQTVTLRCDPISGHDNLYWYRRVMGKEIKFLLHFVKESKQDESGMPNNRFLAERTGGTYSTLKVQPAELEDSGVYFCASSQDQGLYEQYFGPGTRLTVT.

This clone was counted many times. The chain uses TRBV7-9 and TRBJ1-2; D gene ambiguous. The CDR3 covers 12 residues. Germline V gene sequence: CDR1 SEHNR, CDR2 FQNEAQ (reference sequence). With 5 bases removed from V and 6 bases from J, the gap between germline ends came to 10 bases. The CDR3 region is CASSPLTDGYTF. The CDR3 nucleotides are TGTGCCAGCAGCCCATTAACGGATGGCTACACCTTC.

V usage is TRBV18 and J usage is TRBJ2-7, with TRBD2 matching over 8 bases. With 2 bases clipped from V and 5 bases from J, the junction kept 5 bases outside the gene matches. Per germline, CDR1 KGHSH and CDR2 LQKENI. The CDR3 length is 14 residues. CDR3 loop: CASSPNGGANEQYF. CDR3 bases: TGTGCCAGCTCACCAAACGGGGGGGCGAACGAGCAGTACTTC.

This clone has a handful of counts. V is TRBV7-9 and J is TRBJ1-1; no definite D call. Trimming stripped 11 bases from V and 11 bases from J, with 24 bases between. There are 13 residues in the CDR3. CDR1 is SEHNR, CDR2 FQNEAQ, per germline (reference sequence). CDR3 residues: CAAHDITAITAFF. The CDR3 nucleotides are TGTGCCGCCCATGATATTACAGCAATTACGGCTTTCTTT.

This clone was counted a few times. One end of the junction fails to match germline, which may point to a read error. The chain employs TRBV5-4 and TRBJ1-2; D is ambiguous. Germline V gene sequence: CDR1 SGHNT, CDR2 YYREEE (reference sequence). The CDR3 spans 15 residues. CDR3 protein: CASSQGGGRNYGYTF. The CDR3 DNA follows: TGCGCCAGCAGCCAAGGAGGCGGACGGAACTATGGCTACACCTTC.

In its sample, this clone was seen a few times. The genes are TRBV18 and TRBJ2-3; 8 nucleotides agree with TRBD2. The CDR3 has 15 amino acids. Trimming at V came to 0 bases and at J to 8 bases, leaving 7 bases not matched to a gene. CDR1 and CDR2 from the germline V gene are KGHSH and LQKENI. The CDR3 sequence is CASSPPYPGGVTQYF. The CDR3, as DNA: TGTGCCAGCTCACCACCCTATCCGGGAGGGGTTACGCAGTATTTT.

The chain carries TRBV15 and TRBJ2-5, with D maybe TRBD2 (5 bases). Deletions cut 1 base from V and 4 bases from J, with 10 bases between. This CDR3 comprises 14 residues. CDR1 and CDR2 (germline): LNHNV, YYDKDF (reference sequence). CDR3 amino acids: CATSRVARGETQYF. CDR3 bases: TGTGCCACCAGCAGAGTTGCCCGGGGAGAGACCCAGTACTTC. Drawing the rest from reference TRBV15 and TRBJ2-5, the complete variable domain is DAMVIQNPRYQVTQFGKPVTLSCSQTLNHNVMYWYQQKSSQAPKLLFHYYDKDFNNEADTPDNFQSRRPNTSFCFLDIRSPGLGDTAMYLCATSRVARGETQYFGPGTRLLVL.

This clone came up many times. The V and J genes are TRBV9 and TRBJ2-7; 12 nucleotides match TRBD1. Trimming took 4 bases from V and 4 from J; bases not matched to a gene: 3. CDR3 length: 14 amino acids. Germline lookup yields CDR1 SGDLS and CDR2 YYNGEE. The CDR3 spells CASSRGQGAYEQYF. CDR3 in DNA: TGTGCCAGCAGCAGGGGACAGGGGGCGTACGAGCAGTACTTC.

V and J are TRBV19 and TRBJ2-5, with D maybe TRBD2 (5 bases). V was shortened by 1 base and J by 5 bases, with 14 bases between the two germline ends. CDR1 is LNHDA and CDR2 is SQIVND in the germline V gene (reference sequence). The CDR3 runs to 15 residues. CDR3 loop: CASSIAFGVPETQYF. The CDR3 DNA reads TGTGCCAGTAGTATAGCATTCGGGGTCCCGGAGACCCAGTACTTC.

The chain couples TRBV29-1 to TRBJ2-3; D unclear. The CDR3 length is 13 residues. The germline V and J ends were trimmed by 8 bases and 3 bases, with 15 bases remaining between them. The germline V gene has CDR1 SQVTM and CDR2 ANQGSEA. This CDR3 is CSSQVGRTDTQYF. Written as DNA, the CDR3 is TGCAGCTCCCAGGTCGGAAGAACAGATACGCAGTATTTT.

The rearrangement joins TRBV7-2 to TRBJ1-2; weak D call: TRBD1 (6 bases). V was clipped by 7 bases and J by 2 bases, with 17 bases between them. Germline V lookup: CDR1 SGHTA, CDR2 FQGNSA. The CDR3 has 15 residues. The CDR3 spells CASTQRAGENYGYTF. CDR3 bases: TGTGCCAGCACCCAACGGGCAGGGGAGAACTATGGCTACACCTTC.

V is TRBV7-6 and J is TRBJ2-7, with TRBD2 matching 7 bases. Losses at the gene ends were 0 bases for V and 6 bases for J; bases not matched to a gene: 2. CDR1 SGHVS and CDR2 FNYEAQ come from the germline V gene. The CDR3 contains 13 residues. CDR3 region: CASSLAGGVEQYF. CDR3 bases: TGTGCCAGCAGCTTAGCGGGAGGGGTCGAGCAGTACTTC.

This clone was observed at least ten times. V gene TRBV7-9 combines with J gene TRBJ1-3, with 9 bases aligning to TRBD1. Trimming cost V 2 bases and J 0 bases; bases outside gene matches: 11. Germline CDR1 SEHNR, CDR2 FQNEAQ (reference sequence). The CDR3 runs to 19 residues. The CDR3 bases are TGTGCCAGCAGCTTAAGGGAGGACAGGGGCCGGGGCTCTGGAAACACCATATATTTT. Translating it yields CASSLREDRGRGSGNTIYF. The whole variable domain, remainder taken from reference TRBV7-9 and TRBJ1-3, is DTGVSQNPRHKITKRGQNVTFRCDPISEHNRLYWYRQTLGQGPEFLTYFQNEAQLEKSRLLSDRFSAERPKGSFSTLEIQRTEQGDSAMYLCASSLREDRGRGSGNTIYFGEGSWLTVV.

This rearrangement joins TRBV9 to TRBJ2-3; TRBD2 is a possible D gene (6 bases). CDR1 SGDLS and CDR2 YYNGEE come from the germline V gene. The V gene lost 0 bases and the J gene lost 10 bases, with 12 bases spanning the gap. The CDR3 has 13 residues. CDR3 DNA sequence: TGTGCCAGCAGCGTAGCGCCGGAGGGCCCGCAGTATTTT. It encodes CASSVAPEGPQYF.

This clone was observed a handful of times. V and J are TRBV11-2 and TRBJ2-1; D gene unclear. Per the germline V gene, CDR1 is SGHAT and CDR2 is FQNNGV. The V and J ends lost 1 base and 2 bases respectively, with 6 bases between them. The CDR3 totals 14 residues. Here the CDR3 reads CASSLVAAYNEQFF. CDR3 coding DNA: TGTGCCAGCAGCTTAGTTGCGGCCTACAATGAGCAGTTCTTC.

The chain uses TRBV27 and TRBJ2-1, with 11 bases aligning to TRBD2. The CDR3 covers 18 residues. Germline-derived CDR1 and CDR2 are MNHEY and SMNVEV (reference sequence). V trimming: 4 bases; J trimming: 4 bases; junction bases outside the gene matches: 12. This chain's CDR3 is CASSSPLKGLAGYNEQFF. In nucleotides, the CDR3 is TGTGCCAGCAGTTCGCCCCTTAAAGGACTAGCGGGTTACAATGAGCAGTTCTTC.

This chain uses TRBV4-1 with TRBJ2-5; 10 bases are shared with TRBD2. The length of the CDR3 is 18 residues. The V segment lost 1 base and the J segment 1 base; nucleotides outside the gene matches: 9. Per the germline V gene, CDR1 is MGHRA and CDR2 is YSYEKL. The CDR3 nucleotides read TGCGCCAGCAGCCAAGTAGCCGGAAGACTAGCGGGCCAAGAGACCCAGTACTTC. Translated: CASSQVAGRLAGQETQYF.

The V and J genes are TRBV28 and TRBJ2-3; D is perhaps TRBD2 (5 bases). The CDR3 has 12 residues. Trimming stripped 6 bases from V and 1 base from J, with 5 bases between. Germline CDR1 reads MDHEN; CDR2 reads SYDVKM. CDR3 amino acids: CASREGTDTQYF. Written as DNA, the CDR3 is TGTGCCAGCAGGGAGGGCACAGATACGCAGTATTTT.